These 8 T cell receptor beta chains share one sample of origin, sequenced in a study of CD8+ T cells in alopecia areata. RNA, once extracted, was reverse transcribed into cDNA for use as the sequencing template. Only in-frame clones appear in the TCRdb table, and some are missing; sequencing was by immunoSEQ multiplex PCR. This table has roughly 230,000 clones, around two fifths appearing once. Treatment reported: oral pan-JAK inhibitor, 5-10 mg twice daily. The sample in question was CD4+ T cells sorted from blood, obtained around week 36, from a patient treated with tofacitinib. These TCRs come from a human donor with alopecia areata.

This clone has just one count. The chain uses TRBV6-5 and TRBJ1-4; 8 positions agree with TRBD1. This CDR3 comprises 14 residues. CDR1 and CDR2 (germline): MNHEY, SVGAGI. V shed 6 bases and J 6 bases; nucleotides not matched to a gene: 6. The CDR3 reads CASRRTGKDEKLFF. In DNA form, the CDR3 reads TGTGCCAGCAGGCGGACAGGGAAGGATGAAAAACTGTTTTTT.

The chain joins TRBV7-8 to TRBJ2-7, with unresolved D. Germline V gene data show CDR1 as SGHVS and CDR2 as FQNEAQ. The CDR3 is 14 amino acids. The V gene lost 5 bases and the J gene lost 0 bases, with 11 bases spanning the gap. The CDR3 region is CASSLRTGSYEQYF. The CDR3 region has the DNA TGTGCCAGCAGCCTCCGGACCGGCTCCTACGAGCAGTACTTC.

The rearrangement joins TRBV30 to TRBJ1-2, with a possible D match to TRBD1 (6 bases). The CDR3 loop spans 13 amino acids. Per the germline V gene, CDR1 is GTSNPN and CDR2 is SVGIG (reference sequence). Trimming cost V 4 bases and J 4 bases, with 13 bases left between them. The CDR3 sequence: CAWIARGLYGYTF. The CDR3 coding sequence is TGTGCCTGGATCGCCCGGGGGCTCTATGGCTACACCTTC.

This clone was counted a few times. V and J are TRBV18 and TRBJ1-4; perhaps TRBD1 as D (6 bases). The germline V gene encodes CDR1 KGHSH and CDR2 LQKENI. The CDR3 runs 14 residues. The V and J ends lost 8 bases and 7 bases respectively, with 17 bases between them. The DNA for the CDR3 is TGTGCCAGCCGGGACCCCGGCAGGGGTGAAAAACTGTTTTTT. It encodes CASRDPGRGEKLFF.

This chain connects TRBV19 to TRBJ1-5; D remains ambiguous. Germline assignment: CDR1 LNHDA and CDR2 SQIVND (reference sequence). V dropped 5 bases and J dropped 1 base, with 12 bases sitting between them. This CDR3 has 15 amino acids. The CDR3 sequence is CASSDRVGSNQPQHF. The CDR3 bases are TGTGCCAGTAGTGATCGGGTAGGAAGCAATCAGCCCCAGCATTTT.

This chain joins TRBV4-2 and TRBJ1-2; weak D call: TRBD1 (6 bases). Trimming took 3 bases from V and 7 from J, leaving 12 bases between them. Germline V gene data show CDR1 as LGHNA and CDR2 as YNFKEQ. The CDR3 spans 13 residues. CDR3 DNA sequence: TGTGCCAGCAGCCATGGGCAGGGGAGTGGCTACACCTTC. Translated: CASSHGQGSGYTF.

The V call is TRBV18, the J call TRBJ2-1; 10 bases agree with TRBD2. The ends lost 6 bases at V and 4 bases at J; junction bases unmatched: 6. Germline CDR1 reads KGHSH; CDR2 reads LQKENI. The CDR3 is made up of 15 amino acids. DNA for the CDR3: TGTGCCAGCTCGCCTACTAGCGGGGATTACAATGAGCAGTTCTTC. Translation gives CASSPTSGDYNEQFF. Supplemented by reference TRBV18 and TRBJ2-1, the full variable domain reads NAGVMQNPRHLVRRRGQEARLRCSPMKGHSHVYWYRQLPEEGLKFMVYLQKENIIDESGMPKERFSAEFPKEGPSILRIQQVVRGDSAAYFCASSPTSGDYNEQFFGPGTRLTVL.

This chain joins TRBV11-2 and TRBJ2-1; 10 bases line up with TRBD2. Trimming cost V 6 bases and J 2 bases; bases outside gene matches: 4. CDR1 and CDR2 (germline): SGHAT, FQNNGV. The CDR3 extends over 15 amino acids. CDR3 DNA: TGTGCCAGCAGTATAGCGGGAGGCCCCTACAATGAGCAGTTCTTC. Amino acids: CASSIAGGPYNEQFF. The complete variable domain, with remaining parts taken from reference TRBV11-2 and TRBJ2-1, reads EAGVAQSPRYKIIEKRQSVAFWCNPISGHATLYWYQQILGQGPKLLIQFQNNGVVDDSQLPKDRFSAERLKGVDSTLKIQPAKLEDSAVYLCASSIAGGPYNEQFFGPGTRLTVL.